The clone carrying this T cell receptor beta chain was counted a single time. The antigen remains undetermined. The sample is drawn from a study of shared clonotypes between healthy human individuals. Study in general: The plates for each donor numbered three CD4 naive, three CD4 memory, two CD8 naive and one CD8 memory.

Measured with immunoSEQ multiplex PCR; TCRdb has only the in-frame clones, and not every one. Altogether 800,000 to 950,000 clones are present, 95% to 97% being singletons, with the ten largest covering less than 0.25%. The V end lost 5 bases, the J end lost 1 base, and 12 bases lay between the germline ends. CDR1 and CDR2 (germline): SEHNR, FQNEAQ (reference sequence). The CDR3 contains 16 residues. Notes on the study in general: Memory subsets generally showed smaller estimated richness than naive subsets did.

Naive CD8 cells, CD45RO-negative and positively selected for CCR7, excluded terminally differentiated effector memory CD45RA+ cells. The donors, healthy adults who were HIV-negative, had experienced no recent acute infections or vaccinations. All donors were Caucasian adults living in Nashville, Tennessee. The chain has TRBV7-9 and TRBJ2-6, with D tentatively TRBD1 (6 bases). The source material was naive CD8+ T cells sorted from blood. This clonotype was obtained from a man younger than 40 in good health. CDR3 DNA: TGTGCCAGCAGCATACATAGGGGGTCTGGGGCCAACGTCCTGACTTTC. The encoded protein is CASSIHRGSGANVLTF.